This entry concerns a single T cell receptor beta chain. These data belong to a study of OX40 agonist ivuxolimab in advanced cancers. The table came from immunoSEQ multiplex PCR; TCRdb's copy has only in-frame clones and leaves some out. The sample has approximately 77,000 clones; 85% to 95% are singletons. The sequence was collected from an adult with an advanced solid tumor such as melanoma, head and neck, liver or kidney cancer. Sequenced here: CD4+ or CD8+ T cells sorted from blood, sampled in a trial of the OX40 agonist ivuxolimab.

The CDR3 loop reads CASSTLQYDQPQHF. The CDR3 nucleotides are TGTGCCAGTAGTACCTTACAGTATGATCAGCCCCAGCATTTT. V usage is TRBV19 and J usage is TRBJ1-5; D call uncertain. Per germline, CDR1 LNHDA and CDR2 SQIVND (reference sequence). The V end lost 4 bases, the J end lost 5 bases, and 12 bases lay between the germline ends. The CDR3 covers 14 residues. The full variable domain, in which reference TRBV19 and TRBJ1-5 provide the parts outside the CDR3, is DGGITQSPKYLFRKEGQNVTLSCEQNLNHDAMYWYRQDPGQGLRLIYYSQIVNDFQKGDIAEGYSVSREKKESFPLTVTSAQKNPTAFYLCASSTLQYDQPQHFGDGTRLSIL.